These 21 T cell receptor beta chains were all obtained from the same sample, sequenced in a study of T cells in Graves' hyperthyroidism and ophthalmopathy. The investigators amplified TCR beta CDR3 regions from RNA transcripts. Initially, a first-round RT-PCR of the TCR CDR3 employed the HTBI primer set. Using its own MiXCR run on the multiplex PCR reads, TCRdb lists one record per CDR3 protein. The sample shows about 610,000 distinct CDR3 sequences, about 43% of them seen only once. What was sequenced was peripheral blood or thyroid tissue (not recorded which). The source is a woman younger than 30 with Graves' hyperthyroidism.

CDR3 in amino acids: CASSSDPGAYYEQYF. The CDR3 region has the DNA TGTGCCAGCAGCTCAGACCCGGGAGCGTACTACGAGCAGTACTTC. V and J are TRBV7-6 and TRBJ2-7; D perhaps matches TRBD2 (6 bases). CDR3 length: 15 residues. V was cut by 4 bases and J by 3 bases, with 16 bases left in between. CDR1 is SGHVS and CDR2 is FNYEAQ in the germline V gene.

With regard to this clonotype: A much larger clonotype is one base distant, so this may be a read error. The rearrangement joins TRBV7-2 to TRBJ2-7, with D unclear. CDR1 and CDR2 from the germline V gene are SGHTA and FQGNSA. Trimming shortened V by 7 bases and J by 4 bases, and 14 bases separated the two germline ends. This CDR3 comprises 13 residues. CDR3 sequence: CASNLSEKYEQYF. CDR3 DNA sequence: TGTGCCAGCAATTTATCGGAGAAGTACGAGCAGTACTTC.

At least ten counts were recorded for this clonotype. V usage is TRBV7-9 and J usage is TRBJ2-5; TRBD2 agrees at 10 bases. The CDR3 is 18 amino acids. Germline assignment: CDR1 SEHNR and CDR2 FQNEAQ (reference sequence). V shed 3 bases and J 5 bases; nucleotides not matched to a gene: 15. The CDR3 DNA sequence: TGTGCCAGCAGCTTCAGTCCCGGACTAGCGGAGGGGGGGGAGACCCAGTACTTC. This codes for CASSFSPGLAEGGETQYF. The full variable domain, with the rest looked up from reference TRBV7-9 and TRBJ2-5, is DTGVSQNPRHKITKRGQNVTFRCDPISEHNRLYWYRQTLGQGPEFLTYFQNEAQLEKSRLLSDRFSAERPKGSFSTLEIQRTEQGDSAMYLCASSFSPGLAEGGETQYFGPGTRLLVL.

The table lists this clonotype with many counts. At one end the junction does not follow the germline gene, possibly because of a read error. The chain has TRBV9 and TRBJ2-7; D gene ambiguous. The CDR3 covers 15 residues. Germline V lookup: CDR1 SGDLS, CDR2 YYNGEE. The CDR3 reads CASSVGTGVSNEQYF. As DNA, the CDR3 is TGTGCCAGCAGCGTAGGTACGGGCGTCTCCAACGAGCAGTACTTC.

A few counts support this clonotype. V gene TRBV12-3 or TRBV12-4 combines with J gene TRBJ2-7; 14 bases align to TRBD2. The CDR3 loop spans 16 amino acids. The J segment lost 2 bases and the V segment lost 5 bases, leaving 5 bases of the junction unmatched. This CDR3 reads CASSPQGLAGAYEQYF. The CDR3 DNA reads as TGTGCCAGCAGTCCGCAGGGACTAGCGGGAGCCTACGAGCAGTACTTC.

This chain joins TRBV11-2 and TRBJ2-5; TRBD2 matches 8 bases. The CDR3 is 14 residues long. V was pared by 5 bases and J by 3 bases, with 5 bases of the junction left unmatched. Germline V lookup: CDR1 SGHAT, CDR2 FQNNGV. In DNA form, the CDR3 reads TGTGCCAGCAGCGTACCCGGGAGGGAAGAGACCCAGTACTTC. This encodes CASSVPGREETQYF.

A note on this clonotype: This clone may be a read error of a much larger clone one base away. V and J are TRBV11-1 and TRBJ2-7; 10 nucleotides line up with TRBD1. CDR1 is SGHAT and CDR2 is FQDESV in the germline V gene (reference sequence). With V trimmed by 3 bases and J by 5 bases, 7 bases remained unmatched. The CDR3 length is 15 residues. Here the CDR3 DNA reads TGTGCCAGCAGCTTGCTGGGACAGGGGTCGAACGAGCAGTACTTC. It specifies CASSLLGQGSNEQYF.

This CDR3 reads CSQGISGANVLTF. CDR3 bases: TGCAGTCAGGGGATTTCTGGGGCCAACGTCCTGACTTTC. The chain uses TRBV29-1 and TRBJ2-6, with D possibly TRBD1 on 6 matching bases. The V gene's germline CDR1 is SQVTM and CDR2 ANQGSEA. The CDR3 totals 13 residues. Supplemented by reference TRBV29-1 and TRBJ2-6, the full variable domain reads SAVISQKPSRDICQRGTSLTIQCQVDSQVTMMFWYRQQPGQSLTLIATANQGSEATYESGFVIDKFPISRPNLTFSTLTVSNMSPEDSSIYLCSQGISGANVLTFGAGSRLTVL.

Details on this clonotype: A single base separates this from a much larger clone, so it may be a read error. This rearrangement joins TRBV6-2 or TRBV6-3 to TRBJ1-3, with D hard to call. This CDR3 comprises 14 residues. The germline CDR1 and CDR2 sequences are MNHEY and SVGEGT. CDR3 sequence reads: CASSYSTDGNTTYF. CDR3 coding DNA: TGTGCCAGCAGTTACTCGACTGACGGAAACACCACATATTTT.

The chain employs TRBV20-1 and TRBJ2-5; a possible D gene is TRBD1 (5 bases). The V gene's germline CDR1 is DFQATT and CDR2 SNEGSKA (reference sequence). The CDR3 extends over 15 amino acids. Trimming took off 3 bases at V and 9 bases at J, with 23 bases between the two ends. Here the CDR3 reads CSARGTQDSNQPQYF. The CDR3 bases are TGCAGTGCTAGGGGCACACAGGATAGCAATCAGCCCCAGTACTTC.

Turning to this clonotype: A much larger clonotype is one base distant, so this may be a read error. The chain is built from TRBV13 and TRBJ1-3, with D possibly TRBD1 on 6 matching bases. Germline V gives CDR1 PRHDT, CDR2 FYEKMQ (reference sequence). The CDR3 has 17 amino acids. This CDR3 is CAGSHGTTAYSGNTIYF. As DNA, the CDR3 is TGTGCCGGCAGCCACGGGACAACCGCTTACTCTGGAAACACCATATATTTT.

The chain combines TRBV7-2 with TRBJ1-1, with 7 bases that match TRBD1. CDR1 is SGHTA and CDR2 is FQGNSA in the germline V gene. This CDR3 comprises 15 residues. Trimming took 3 bases from V and 7 from J; bases not matched to a gene: 11. The CDR3 nucleotides read TGTGCCAGCAGCTTGACTAGCGGGAGGACAGGTGAAGCTTTCTTT. Translated: CASSLTSGRTGEAFF.

CDR3 in DNA: TGTGCCAGCAGCCCGGGACTAGCGAGAGGTATTGGGTACGAGCAGTACTTC. Translating gives CASSPGLARGIGYEQYF. This rearrangement joins TRBV11-1 to TRBJ2-7, with 10 nucleotides matching TRBD2. V trimming: 5 bases; J trimming: 4 bases; junction bases outside the gene matches: 14. Germline loops: CDR1 SGHAT, CDR2 FQDESV (reference sequence). This CDR3 comprises 17 residues.

This clonotype was recorded many times. The chain employs TRBV12-3 or TRBV12-4 and TRBJ1-1; 8 bases fit TRBD1. V was clipped by 5 bases and J by 1 base; unmatched bases: 3. This CDR3 is built from 14 residues. Here the CDR3 reads CASSRTGRNTEAFF. The CDR3 DNA reads as TGTGCCAGCAGTCGGACAGGGCGGAACACTGAAGCTTTCTTT.

V is TRBV29-1 and J is TRBJ1-1, with TRBD1 matching 7 bases. V lost 3 bases, J lost 0 bases, and 4 bases stayed unmatched. This CDR3 comprises 14 residues. In germline, CDR1 is SQVTM, CDR2 ANQGSEA. The CDR3 region has the DNA TGCAGCGTTGAGGTCAGGGGGATGAACACTGAAGCTTTCTTT. It yields the protein CSVEVRGMNTEAFF.

The chain links TRBV20-1 to TRBJ1-6; 8 bases are shared with TRBD1. From germline, CDR1 is DFQATT and CDR2 SNEGSKA (reference sequence). V gave up 5 bases and J gave up 9 bases; unmatched junction bases: 6. The CDR3 is 13 residues long. The CDR3 spells CSAPRTGSSPLHF. DNA for the CDR3: TGCAGTGCTCCGCGGACAGGGAGTTCACCCCTCCACTTT.

With regard to this clonotype: This may arise from a read error, as a much more abundant clone is one base away. This chain uses TRBV27 with TRBJ1-2; possible D gene TRBD1, 5 bases. CDR3 size: 13 residues. Germline CDR1 and CDR2: MNHEY and SMNVEV (reference sequence). As DNA, the CDR3 is TGTGCCGGCAGTTTATCCAGGGCGTATGGCTACACCTTC. This gives the protein CAGSLSRAYGYTF.

This clonotype was detected many times. The chain uses TRBV10-3 and TRBJ2-2, with D unclear. Trimming took 4 bases from V and 5 from J, leaving 11 bases between them. The CDR3 is made up of 14 amino acids. Germline CDR1 ENHRY, CDR2 SYGVKD. The CDR3 sequence is CAISVLTVTGELFF. The CDR3 DNA is TGTGCCATCAGTGTCCTAACAGTGACCGGGGAGCTGTTTTTT.

This clonotype appeared once. The chain uses TRBV2 and TRBJ2-2; 9 bases fit TRBD2. The CDR3 length is 12 residues. V trimming: 10 bases; J trimming: 6 bases; junction bases outside the gene matches: 3. Looked up from germline, CDR1 is SNHLY and CDR2 is FYNNEI. CDR3 amino acids: CATAGGAGELFF. CDR3 DNA: TGTGCCACTGCGGGAGGGGCCGGGGAGCTGTTTTTT.

The CDR3 DNA reads as TGTGCCAGCAGCGTCTCGAATACAGGGAGGTACGAGCAGTACTTC. It encodes CASSVSNTGRYEQYF. This chain uses TRBV7-3 with TRBJ2-7, with D perhaps assigned TRBD1 or TRBD2 (6 bases each). V lost 5 bases and J 4 bases, leaving 18 bases between the germline ends. The V gene's germline CDR1 is SGHTA and CDR2 FQGTGA. The CDR3 has 15 residues.

To note about this clonotype: Here the CDR3 omits its conserved ending phenylalanine or tryptophan, so a read error is the likely source. It is unclear where the CDR3 begins or ends on the DNA, so no DNA is shown, and the CDR3 is as TCRdb lists it. The rearrangement joins TRBV5-1 to TRBJ1-5. Germline V gene sequence: CDR1 SGHRS, CDR2 YFSETQ. Counting both end residues, the CDR3 totals 9 amino acids. The CDR3 loop is CASSLGAAS.